The TCR beta chain described here comes from a study of shared clonotypes between healthy human individuals. Looking at the study overall: Ranging from 18 to 49 in age, donors were a couple of women and a few men. The study used three CD4 naive, three CD4 memory, two CD8 naive and one CD8 memory plate per donor.

The deep-level immunoSEQ assay was used. Assay: immunoSEQ multiplex PCR; the TCRdb copy retains only in-frame clones and omits some. In the table there are roughly 2 million clones, about 95% of which are singletons. CD8 cells classed as naive were CD45RO-negative and positively selected for CCR7, excluding terminally differentiated effector memory CD45RA+ cells. Trimming cost V 0 bases and J 0 bases, with 8 bases left between them. This CDR3 has 15 residues. From germline, CDR1 is GTSNPN and CDR2 SVGIG (reference sequence). This clone was seen a handful of times. Material for sequencing was naive CD8+ T cells sorted from blood. This clonotype originated in a man between 18 and 29 years old in good health. The chain links TRBV30 to TRBJ1-4, with a possible D match to TRBD1 (5 bases). CDR3 sequence: CAWSVMGATNEKLFF. In nucleotides, the CDR3 is TGTGCCTGGAGTGTAATGGGGGCAACTAATGAAAAACTGTTTTTT.